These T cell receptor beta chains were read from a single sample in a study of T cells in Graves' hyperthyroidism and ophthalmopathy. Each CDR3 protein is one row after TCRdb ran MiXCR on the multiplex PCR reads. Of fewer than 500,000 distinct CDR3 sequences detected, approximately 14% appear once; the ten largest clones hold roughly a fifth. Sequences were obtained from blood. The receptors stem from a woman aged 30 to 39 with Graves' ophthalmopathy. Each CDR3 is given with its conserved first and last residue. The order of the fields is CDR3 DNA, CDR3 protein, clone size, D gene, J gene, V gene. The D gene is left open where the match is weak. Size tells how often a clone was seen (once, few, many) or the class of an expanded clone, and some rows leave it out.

DNA: TGTGCCAGCAGTGAAATACGACCGGACGCTGAAGCTTTCTTT; CDR3: CASSEIRPDAEAFF; size: many; D: NA; J: TRBJ1-1; V: TRBV6-1
DNA: TGCAGTGCTAGAGCCTGGACAGGGGATGATGGCTACACCTTC; CDR3: CSARAWTGDDGYTF; size: many; D: TRBD1; J: TRBJ1-2; V: TRBV20-1
DNA: TGTGCCAGCAGTCCCCCGTTTTTTACGCAGTATTTT; CDR3: CASSPPFFTQYF; size: many; D: NA; J: TRBJ2-3; V: TRBV28
DNA: TGTGCCAGCAGTCCAACGCCCCTAAAAACGCAGTATTTT; CDR3: CASSPTPLKTQYF; size: many; D: NA; J: TRBJ2-3; V: TRBV7-2
DNA: TGTGCCAGCAGTTCCCTAAAGACAGGGCCGGGTGAGCAGTTCTTC; CDR3: CASSSLKTGPGEQFF; size: many; D: TRBD1; J: TRBJ2-1; V: TRBV28
DNA: TGTGCCAGCAGTCATCAGGGACAGGGGCGGACCACTGAAGCTTTCTTT; CDR3: CASSHQGQGRTTEAFF; size: many; D: TRBD1; J: TRBJ1-1; V: TRBV2
DNA: TGTGCCAGCCTAAAGGCAGGGGGCGCCGAGCAGTACTTC; CDR3: CASLKAGGAEQYF; size: NA; D: TRBD1; J: TRBJ2-7; V: TRBV5-4
DNA: TGTGCCAGCAGCTTTGGGGCCGGGGAGCTGTTTTTT; CDR3: CASSFGAGELFF; size: few; D: NA; J: TRBJ2-2; V: TRBV5-6
DNA: TGTGCCAGCAGTTTAAGGGGGACAGGGGGGCGAGGTAATCAGCCCCAGCATTTT; CDR3: CASSLRGTGGRGNQPQHF; size: many; D: TRBD1; J: TRBJ1-5; V: TRBV12-3/TRBV12-4
DNA: TGTGCCACCAGCAGAGATCAGGGCAGCAATCAGCCCCAGCATTTT; CDR3: CATSRDQGSNQPQHF; size: few; D: NA; J: TRBJ1-5; V: TRBV15
DNA: TGTGCCAGTAGTATGCTTCGGGAGACCCAGTACTTC; CDR3: CASSMLRETQYF; size: few; D: NA; J: TRBJ2-5; V: TRBV19
DNA: TGTGCCAGCAGCACCAGGACTAGCGGGGGGGCACGGGAGACCCAGTACTTC; CDR3: CASSTRTSGGARETQYF; size: once; D: TRBD2; J: TRBJ2-5; V: TRBV7-6
DNA: TGTGCCAGCAGTTACTCGATTAAGGGGGCGTCGATGAACACTGAAGCTTTCTTT; CDR3: CASSYSIKGASMNTEAFF; size: many; D: TRBD1; J: TRBJ1-1; V: TRBV6-5
DNA: TGTGCCAGCAGGGAAGGGTCCAATGAAAAACTGTTTTTT; CDR3: CASREGSNEKLFF; size: NA; D: NA; J: TRBJ1-4; V: TRBV7-2
DNA: TGTGCCAGCAGCCCACCCGGATTTTTCGGGGGGTCGCATACGCAGTATTTT; CDR3: CASSPPGFFGGSHTQYF; size: NA; D: TRBD2; J: TRBJ2-3; V: TRBV7-8
DNA: TGCGCCAGCAGCCAAGTCCCGGCTGGAGCCTACGAGCAGTACTTC; CDR3: CASSQVPAGAYEQYF; size: NA; D: NA; J: TRBJ2-7; V: TRBV4-1
DNA: TGTGCCAGCAGGATGTGGCAGGGGGCAAGGAACACTGAAGCTTTCTTT; CDR3: CASRMWQGARNTEAFF; size: many; D: TRBD1; J: TRBJ1-1; V: TRBV28
DNA: TGTGCCAGCAGTTTAGACAGGGCCACAGATACGCAGTATTTT; CDR3: CASSLDRATDTQYF; size: many; D: TRBD1; J: TRBJ2-3; V: TRBV6-1
DNA: TGTGTCAGCAGTTTATGGGGGGACAGGGGATACGAGCAGTACTTC; CDR3: CVSSLWGDRGYEQYF; size: few; D: TRBD1; J: TRBJ2-7; V: TRBV12-3/TRBV12-4
DNA: TGTGCCAGCAATACGGGGGACGCCAATGAGCAGTTCTTC; CDR3: CASNTGDANEQFF; size: few; D: NA; J: TRBJ2-1; V: TRBV12-3/TRBV12-4
DNA: TGTGCCAGCAGTGAATGGTCGACAGACGGTAATGAAAAACTGTTTTTT; CDR3: CASSEWSTDGNEKLFF; size: few; D: NA; J: TRBJ1-4; V: TRBV2
DNA: TGTGCCGCGGGCGGGATATCGAACACTGAAGCTTTCTTT; CDR3: CAAGGISNTEAFF; size: few; D: NA; J: TRBJ1-1; V: TRBV19
DNA: TGTGCCAGCAGTTTAGACGGCTCTGAAGCTTTCTTT; CDR3: CASSLDGSEAFF; size: NA; D: NA; J: TRBJ1-1; V: TRBV12-3/TRBV12-4
DNA: TGCGCCAGCAGCCAAGATCGAGGGGATTTCTACAATGAGCAGTTCTTC; CDR3: CASSQDRGDFYNEQFF; size: many; D: NA; J: TRBJ2-1; V: TRBV4-1
DNA: TGTGCCAGCAGCCCATACACCCGGACAGTTTATGGCTACACCTTC; CDR3: CASSPYTRTVYGYTF; size: many; D: NA; J: TRBJ1-2; V: TRBV12-3/TRBV12-4
DNA: TGTGCCAGCAGTTTGGGGACAGGAGTAGCAACTAATGAAAAACTGTTTTTT; CDR3: CASSLGTGVATNEKLFF; size: few; D: TRBD1; J: TRBJ1-4; V: TRBV12-3/TRBV12-4
DNA: TGTGCCAGCAGCAGAGACCTCAGGGGACGGTCGTATAATTCACCCCTCCACTTT; CDR3: CASSRDLRGRSYNSPLHF; size: few; D: NA; J: TRBJ1-6; V: TRBV13
DNA: TGTGCCAGCAGACCGGGACAGGGCACCGGGGAGCTGTTTTTT; CDR3: CASRPGQGTGELFF; size: many; D: TRBD1; J: TRBJ2-2; V: TRBV7-9
DNA: TGTGCCACCAGTGCCCACTATGGCTACACCTTC; CDR3: CATSAHYGYTF; size: NA; D: NA; J: TRBJ1-2; V: TRBV24-1
DNA: TGTGCCAGCAGCTCCCCCGCAGCGGGGGACTCCTACGAGCAGTACTTC; CDR3: CASSSPAAGDSYEQYF; size: many; D: TRBD2; J: TRBJ2-7; V: TRBV7-2
DNA: TGCAGTGCTAGAGGACGAACTTCCGCACGGGGGTATTTT; CDR3: CSARGRTSARGYF; size: NA; D: NA; J: TRBJ2-3; V: TRBV20-1
DNA: TGTGCCAGCAGCGAAAATCCGGGACAGGGACAGCCCCAGCATTTT; CDR3: CASSENPGQGQPQHF; size: many; D: TRBD1; J: TRBJ1-5; V: TRBV11-3
DNA: TGTGCCAGCAGTATATTACAGGGCAGTGAGCAGTACTTC; CDR3: CASSILQGSEQYF; size: many; D: NA; J: TRBJ2-7; V: TRBV12-3/TRBV12-4
DNA: TGTGCCAGCAGTGAAGCGATTTCAGGGGCGAGCAATCAGCCCCAGCATTTT; CDR3: CASSEAISGASNQPQHF; size: few; D: NA; J: TRBJ1-5; V: TRBV6-1
DNA: TGTGCCAGCAGCCCCGATGAGCCGAGAATCAGCTCCTACGAGCAGTACTTC; CDR3: CASSPDEPRISSYEQYF; size: many; D: NA; J: TRBJ2-7; V: TRBV7-2
DNA: TGTGCCAGCCGACCCGCGGGGGGGCCCGTAGATACGCAGTATTTT; CDR3: CASRPAGGPVDTQYF; size: many; D: TRBD2; J: TRBJ2-3; V: TRBV3-1
DNA: TGTGCCAGCAGTGAAGGGTGGGGACAATTGAACACTGAAGCTTTCTTT; CDR3: CASSEGWGQLNTEAFF; size: many; D: NA; J: TRBJ1-1; V: TRBV6-1
DNA: TGTGCCACCAGTGACACACAGGGTGCTAATGAAAAACTGTTTTTT; CDR3: CATSDTQGANEKLFF; size: many; D: NA; J: TRBJ1-4; V: TRBV24-1
DNA: TGTGCCAGCAGCCCAGAGCGCGCGGGGGGGCCAGACAATGAGCAGTTCTTC; CDR3: CASSPERAGGPDNEQFF; size: many; D: TRBD2; J: TRBJ2-1; V: TRBV7-3
DNA: TGTGCCAGCAGCCCCTTAGGCCGAGGTTGGGGGTCATACTTTTACGAGCAGTACTTC; CDR3: CASSPLGRGWGSYFYEQYF; size: many; D: NA; J: TRBJ2-7; V: TRBV11-3
DNA: TGTGCCAGCGGGGGGATTCTCTATGGCTACACCTTC; CDR3: CASGGILYGYTF; size: many; D: NA; J: TRBJ1-2; V: TRBV2
DNA: TGCGCCAGCCGCCAAGATCGGCCACCCCTCCACTTT; CDR3: CASRQDRPPLHF; size: once; D: NA; J: TRBJ1-6; V: TRBV3-1
DNA: TGTGCCAGCAGGCCTAGCGGGGGGGCGGTATACAATGAGCAGTTCTTC; CDR3: CASRPSGGAVYNEQFF; size: many; D: TRBD2; J: TRBJ2-1; V: TRBV28
DNA: TGTGCCAGCAGCGAAGCGGGGGGCAGGGAGACCCAGTACTTC; CDR3: CASSEAGGRETQYF; size: many; D: TRBD2; J: TRBJ2-5; V: TRBV5-6
DNA: TGTGCCAGTAGTATCCCCGCAGGGGTGAACACTGAAGCTTTCTTT; CDR3: CASSIPAGVNTEAFF; size: once; D: NA; J: TRBJ1-1; V: TRBV19
DNA: TGCAGCGCCAGGTTAAGCTCCTACGAGCAGTACTTC; CDR3: CSARLSSYEQYF; size: NA; D: NA; J: TRBJ2-7; V: TRBV29-1
DNA: TGCGCCAGCAGCCCTGGACAGTCCGACACTGAAGCTTTCTTT; CDR3: CASSPGQSDTEAFF; size: many; D: NA; J: TRBJ1-1; V: TRBV5-1
DNA: TGTGCCAGCAGCGAACCCGGACAAGTGAACACTGAAGCTTTCTTT; CDR3: CASSEPGQVNTEAFF; size: few; D: NA; J: TRBJ1-1; V: TRBV6-1
DNA: TGTGCCAGCAGTTTTGTCTATAATTCACCCCTCCACTTT; CDR3: CASSFVYNSPLHF; size: many; D: NA; J: TRBJ1-6; V: TRBV28
DNA: TGTGCCAGCAGCTTAGCGACTATCTATGAGCAGTTCTTC; CDR3: CASSLATIYEQFF; size: many; D: NA; J: TRBJ2-1; V: TRBV7-2
DNA: TGTGCCAGCTCCCGGGGTGTGGGGATGAACACTGAAGCTTTCTTT; CDR3: CASSRGVGMNTEAFF; size: many; D: NA; J: TRBJ1-1; V: TRBV18
DNA: TGTGCCACCACTGAGGCGGAGGGAGCTAACTATGGCTACACCTTC; CDR3: CATTEAEGANYGYTF; size: many; D: NA; J: TRBJ1-2; V: TRBV15